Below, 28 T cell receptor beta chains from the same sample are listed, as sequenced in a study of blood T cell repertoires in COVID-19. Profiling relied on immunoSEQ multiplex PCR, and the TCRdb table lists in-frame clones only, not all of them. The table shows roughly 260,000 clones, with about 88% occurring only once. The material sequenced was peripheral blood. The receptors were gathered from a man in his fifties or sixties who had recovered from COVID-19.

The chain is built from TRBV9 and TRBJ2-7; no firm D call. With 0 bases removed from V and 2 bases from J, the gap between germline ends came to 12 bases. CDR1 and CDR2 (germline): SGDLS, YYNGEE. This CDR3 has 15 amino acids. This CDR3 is CASSVGSPPTYEQYF. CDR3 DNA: TGTGCCAGCAGCGTAGGGAGCCCCCCTACCTACGAGCAGTACTTC.

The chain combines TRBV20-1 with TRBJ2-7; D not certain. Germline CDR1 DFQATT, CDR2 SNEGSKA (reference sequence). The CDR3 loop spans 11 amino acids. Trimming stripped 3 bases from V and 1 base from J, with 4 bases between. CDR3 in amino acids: CSASVSYEQYF. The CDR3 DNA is TGCAGTGCTAGCGTTTCCTACGAGCAGTACTTC.

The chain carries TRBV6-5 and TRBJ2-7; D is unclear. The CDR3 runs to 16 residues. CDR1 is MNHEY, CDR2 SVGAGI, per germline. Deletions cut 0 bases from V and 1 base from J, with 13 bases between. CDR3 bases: TGTGCCAGCAGTTACTCGCGCGGCAGTTGGTCCTACGAGCAGTACTTC. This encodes CASSYSRGSWSYEQYF.

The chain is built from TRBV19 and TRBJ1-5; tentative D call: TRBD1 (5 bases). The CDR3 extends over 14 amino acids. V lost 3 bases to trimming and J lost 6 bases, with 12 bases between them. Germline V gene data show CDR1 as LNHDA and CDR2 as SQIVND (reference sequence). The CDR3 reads CASSIQGMVQPQHF. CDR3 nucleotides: TGTGCCAGTAGTATCCAGGGAATGGTTCAGCCCCAGCATTTT.

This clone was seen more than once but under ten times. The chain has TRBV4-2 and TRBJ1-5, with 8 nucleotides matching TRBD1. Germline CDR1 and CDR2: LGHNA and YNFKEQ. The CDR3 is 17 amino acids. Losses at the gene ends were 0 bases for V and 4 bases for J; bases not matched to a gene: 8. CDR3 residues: CASSQDKDRGRNQPQHF. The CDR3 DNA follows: TGTGCCAGCAGCCAAGATAAAGACAGGGGACGGAATCAGCCCCAGCATTTT.

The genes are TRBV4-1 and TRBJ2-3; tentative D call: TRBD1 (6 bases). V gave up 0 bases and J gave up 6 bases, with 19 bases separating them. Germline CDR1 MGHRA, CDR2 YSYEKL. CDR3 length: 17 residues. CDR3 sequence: CASSQELGGGGADTQYF. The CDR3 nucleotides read TGCGCCAGCAGCCAAGAGTTAGGTGGGGGCGGAGCGGATACGCAGTATTTT.

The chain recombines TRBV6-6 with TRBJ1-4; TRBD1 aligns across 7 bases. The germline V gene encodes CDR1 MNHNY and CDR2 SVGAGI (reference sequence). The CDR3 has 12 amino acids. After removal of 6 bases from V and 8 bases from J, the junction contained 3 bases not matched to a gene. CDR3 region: CASRTGYEKLFF. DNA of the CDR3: TGTGCCAGCAGGACAGGGTACGAAAAACTGTTTTTT.

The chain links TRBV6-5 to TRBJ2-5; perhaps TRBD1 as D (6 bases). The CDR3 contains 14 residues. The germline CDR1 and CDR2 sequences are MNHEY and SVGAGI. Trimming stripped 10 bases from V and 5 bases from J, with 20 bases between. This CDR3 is CAIPKTRGGETQYF. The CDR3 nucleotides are TGTGCCATCCCAAAAACCAGGGGCGGGGAGACCCAGTACTTC.

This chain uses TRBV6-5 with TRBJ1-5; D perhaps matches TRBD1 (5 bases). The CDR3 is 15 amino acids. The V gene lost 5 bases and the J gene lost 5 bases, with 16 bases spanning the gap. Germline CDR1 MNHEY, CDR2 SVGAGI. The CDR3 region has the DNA TGTGCCAGCAGTCCCGTGGGCGCGGGGGATCAGCCCCAGCATTTT. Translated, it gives CASSPVGAGDQPQHF.

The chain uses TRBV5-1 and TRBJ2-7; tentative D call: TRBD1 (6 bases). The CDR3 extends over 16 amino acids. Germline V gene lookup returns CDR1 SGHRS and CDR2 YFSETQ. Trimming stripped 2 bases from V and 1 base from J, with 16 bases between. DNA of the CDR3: TGCGCCAGCAGCTTTGGGGCCCGGGACACTTCCTACGAGCAGTACTTC. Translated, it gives CASSFGARDTSYEQYF.

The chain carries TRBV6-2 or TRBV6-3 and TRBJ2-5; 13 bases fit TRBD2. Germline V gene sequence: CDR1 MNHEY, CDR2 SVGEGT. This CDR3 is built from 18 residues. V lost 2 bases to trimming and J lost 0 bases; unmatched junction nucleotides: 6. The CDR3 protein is CASSYGGLAGTYQETQYF. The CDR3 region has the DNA TGTGCCAGCAGTTACGGGGGACTAGCGGGGACGTACCAAGAGACCCAGTACTTC.

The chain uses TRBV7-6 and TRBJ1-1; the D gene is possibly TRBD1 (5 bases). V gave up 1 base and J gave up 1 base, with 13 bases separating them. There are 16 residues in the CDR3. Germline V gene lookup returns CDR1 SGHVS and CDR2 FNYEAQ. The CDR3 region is CASSLGGRGTNTEAFF. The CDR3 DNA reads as TGTGCCAGCAGCTTAGGTGGGAGGGGTACGAACACTGAAGCTTTCTTT.

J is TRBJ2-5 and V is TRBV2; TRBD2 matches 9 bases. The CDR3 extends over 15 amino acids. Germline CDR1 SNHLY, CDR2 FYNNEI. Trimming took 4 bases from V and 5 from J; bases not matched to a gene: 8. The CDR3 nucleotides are TGTGCCAGCAGTGTTACGCGGGGGGGCTGGGAGACCCAGTACTTC. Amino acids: CASSVTRGGWETQYF.

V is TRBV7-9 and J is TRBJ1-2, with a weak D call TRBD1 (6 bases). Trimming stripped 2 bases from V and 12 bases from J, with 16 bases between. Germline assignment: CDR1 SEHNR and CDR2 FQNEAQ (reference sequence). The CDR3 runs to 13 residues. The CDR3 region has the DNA TGTGCCAGCAGCTTAATTGAGCTGGACAGACACACCTTC. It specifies CASSLIELDRHTF.

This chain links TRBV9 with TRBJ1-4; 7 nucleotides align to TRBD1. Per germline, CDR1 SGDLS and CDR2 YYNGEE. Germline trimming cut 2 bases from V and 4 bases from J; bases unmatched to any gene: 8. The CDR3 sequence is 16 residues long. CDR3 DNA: TGTGCCAGCAGCGTGCGTGGACAGGCCATTAATGAAAAACTGTTTTTT. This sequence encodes CASSVRGQAINEKLFF.

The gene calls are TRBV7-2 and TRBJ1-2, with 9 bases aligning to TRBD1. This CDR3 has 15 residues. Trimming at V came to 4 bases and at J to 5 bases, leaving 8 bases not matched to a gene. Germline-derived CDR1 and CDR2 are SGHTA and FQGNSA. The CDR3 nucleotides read TGTGCCAGCAGCTCCCCGACAGGGGGGCGATATGGCTACACCTTC. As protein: CASSSPTGGRYGYTF. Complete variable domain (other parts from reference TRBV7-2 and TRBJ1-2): GAGVSQSPSNKVTEKGKDVELRCDPISGHTALYWYRQSLGQGLEFLIYFQGNSAPDKSGLPSDRFSAERTGGSVSTLTIQRTQQEDSAVYLCASSSPTGGRYGYTFGSGTRLTVV.

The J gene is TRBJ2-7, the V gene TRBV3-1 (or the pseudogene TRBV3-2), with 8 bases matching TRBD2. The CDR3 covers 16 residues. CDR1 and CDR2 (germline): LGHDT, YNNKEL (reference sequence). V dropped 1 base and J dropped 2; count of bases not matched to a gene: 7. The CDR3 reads CASSQVLTSEAYEQYF. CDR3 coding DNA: TGTGCCAGCAGCCAAGTTTTGACTAGCGAGGCCTACGAGCAGTACTTC.

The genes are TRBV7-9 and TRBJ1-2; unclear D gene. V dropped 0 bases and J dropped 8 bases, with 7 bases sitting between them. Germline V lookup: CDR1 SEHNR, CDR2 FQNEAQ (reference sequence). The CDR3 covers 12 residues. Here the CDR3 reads CASSLATNGYTF. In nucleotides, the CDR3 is TGTGCCAGCAGCTTAGCTACTAACGGCTACACCTTC.

The CDR3 here is CASSEQGTMNTEAFF. As DNA, the CDR3 is TGTGCCAGCAGCGAACAGGGTACCATGAACACTGAAGCTTTCTTT. The chain has TRBV9 and TRBJ1-1; D possibly corresponds to TRBD1 (6 bases). Germline V gene sequence: CDR1 SGDLS, CDR2 YYNGEE. The CDR3 has 15 residues. V was clipped by 3 bases and J by 0 bases, with 12 bases between them.

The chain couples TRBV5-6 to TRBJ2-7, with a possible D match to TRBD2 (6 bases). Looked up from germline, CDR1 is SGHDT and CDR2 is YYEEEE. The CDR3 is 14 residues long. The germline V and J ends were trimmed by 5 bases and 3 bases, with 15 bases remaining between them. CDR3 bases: TGTGCCAGCAGTTCCTCCTGGGGGGTCTACGAGCAGTACTTC. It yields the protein CASSSSWGVYEQYF.

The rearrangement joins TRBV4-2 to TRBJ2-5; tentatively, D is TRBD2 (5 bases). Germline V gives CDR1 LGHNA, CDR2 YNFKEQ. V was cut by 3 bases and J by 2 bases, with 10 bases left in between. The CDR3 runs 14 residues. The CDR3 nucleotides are TGTGCCAGCAGCCAGCGTCCGGGACAAGAGACCCAGTACTTC. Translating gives CASSQRPGQETQYF.

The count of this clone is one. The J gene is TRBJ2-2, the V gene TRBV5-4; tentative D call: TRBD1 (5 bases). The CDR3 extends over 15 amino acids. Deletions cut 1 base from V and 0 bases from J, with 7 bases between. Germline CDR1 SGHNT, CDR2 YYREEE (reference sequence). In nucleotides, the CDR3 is TGTGCCAGCAGCTTGAGACAGACGAACACCGGGGAGCTGTTTTTT. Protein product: CASSLRQTNTGELFF.

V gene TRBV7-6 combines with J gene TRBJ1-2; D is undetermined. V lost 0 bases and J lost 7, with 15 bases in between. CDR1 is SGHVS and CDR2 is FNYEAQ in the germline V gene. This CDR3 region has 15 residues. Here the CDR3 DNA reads TGTGCCAGCAGCTTAGCCCCGGAGGGCCGGGGTGGCTACACCTTC. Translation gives CASSLAPEGRGGYTF.

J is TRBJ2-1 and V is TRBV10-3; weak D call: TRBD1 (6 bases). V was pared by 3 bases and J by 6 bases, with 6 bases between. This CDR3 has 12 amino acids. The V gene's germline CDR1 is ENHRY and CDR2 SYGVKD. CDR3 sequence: CAISEGGNEQFF. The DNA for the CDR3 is TGTGCCATCAGTGAAGGGGGCAATGAGCAGTTCTTC.

Here the CDR3 reads CASSSEPGLAGGPGTGELFF. The CDR3 bases are TGTGCCAGCAGCTCCGAACCGGGACTAGCGGGGGGGCCGGGGACCGGGGAGCTGTTTTTT. The V call is TRBV7-3, the J call TRBJ2-2, with 16 bases fitting TRBD2. Per the germline V gene, CDR1 is SGHTA and CDR2 is FQGTGA. This CDR3 spans 20 amino acids. Trimming at V came to 4 bases and at J to 5 bases, leaving 13 bases not matched to a gene.

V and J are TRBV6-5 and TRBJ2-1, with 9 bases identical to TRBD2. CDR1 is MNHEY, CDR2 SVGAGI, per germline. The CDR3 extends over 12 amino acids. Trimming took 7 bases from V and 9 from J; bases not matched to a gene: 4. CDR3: CASTGTSFEQFF. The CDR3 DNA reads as TGTGCCAGCACGGGGACTAGCTTTGAGCAGTTCTTC.

The CDR3 nucleotides read TGTGCCAGCAGCCCCCGGAGCCAGTCCTACGAGCAGTACTTC. Translating gives CASSPRSQSYEQYF. The chain employs TRBV7-9 and TRBJ2-7, with D unclear. The CDR3 runs to 14 residues. Germline V gene data show CDR1 as SEHNR and CDR2 as FQNEAQ (reference sequence). Trimming took 5 bases from V and 1 from J, leaving 12 bases between them.

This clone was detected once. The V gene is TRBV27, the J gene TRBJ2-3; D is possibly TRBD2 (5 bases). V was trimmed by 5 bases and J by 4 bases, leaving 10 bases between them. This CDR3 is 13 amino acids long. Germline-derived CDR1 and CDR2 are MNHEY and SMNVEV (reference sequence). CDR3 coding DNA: TGTGCCAGCAGTGACCACGGGGCAGATACGCAGTATTTT. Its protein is CASSDHGADTQYF.